These 26 T cell receptor beta chains came from one sample sequenced in a study of blood T cell repertoires in COVID-19. Libraries were prepared by immunoSEQ multiplex PCR; TCRdb keeps only in-frame clonotypes and omits some of them. Of some 220,000 clones in the sample, 70% to 90% were seen once. The sequencing sample was made of PBMCs or T cells enriched from blood (not recorded which). The source of these receptors is a woman between 45 and 60 years old in a cohort exposed to, infected with or recovered from COVID-19 (not recorded which).

The V call is TRBV7-9, the J call TRBJ1-1, with D hard to call. V lost 5 bases to trimming and J lost 1 base, with 5 bases between them. Germline loops: CDR1 SEHNR, CDR2 FQNEAQ (reference sequence). This CDR3 region has 12 residues. This chain's CDR3 is CASSRENTEAFF. The CDR3, as DNA: TGTGCCAGCAGCCGGGAGAACACTGAAGCTTTCTTT.

The CDR3 nucleotides are TGTGCCAGCAGGACAGGTGCCTACGAGCAGTACTTC. Its translation is CASRTGAYEQYF. This rearrangement joins TRBV2 to TRBJ2-7, with D possibly being TRBD1 (6 bases). The CDR3 is made up of 12 amino acids. Germline values: CDR1 SNHLY, CDR2 FYNNEI. The germline V and J ends were trimmed by 6 bases and 2 bases, with 8 bases remaining between them.

The chain links TRBV5-4 to TRBJ2-6, with D possibly TRBD1 on 6 matching bases. Germline V lookup: CDR1 SGHNT, CDR2 YYREEE (reference sequence). The CDR3 is 17 amino acids. Trimming pared 4 bases from V and 0 bases from J, leaving 14 bases between. CDR3 DNA: TGTGCCAGCAGCCCCAGGGGACCCCTCTCTGGGGCCAACGTCCTGACTTTC. Translation: CASSPRGPLSGANVLTF.

This chain connects TRBV21-1 to TRBJ1-2; the D segment call TRBD1 is taken from the table without a DNA check. TRBV21-1 is an annotated pseudogene. CDR3 length equals 15 residues. The CDR3 spells CASSTHATSGYGYTF. The CDR3 DNA reads TGTGCCAGCAGCACCCATGCGACATCTGGCTATGGCTACACCTTC.

The J gene is TRBJ2-7, the V gene TRBV2; TRBD2 is a possible D gene (5 bases). Germline CDR1 reads SNHLY; CDR2 reads FYNNEI. This CDR3 has 12 amino acids. The V and J ends lost 4 bases and 4 bases respectively, with 8 bases between them. CDR3 amino acids: CASSGTGYEQYF. In DNA, the CDR3 is TGTGCCAGCAGTGGTACGGGGTACGAGCAGTACTTC.

The CDR3 region has the DNA TGTGCCAGCAGCTTTGAGGGCTCGTATAGCAATCAGCCCCAGCATTTT. Amino acids: CASSFEGSYSNQPQHF. This chain joins TRBV7-9 and TRBJ1-5; D is ambiguous. Germline V gene lookup returns CDR1 SEHNR and CDR2 FQNEAQ (reference sequence). This CDR3 has 16 amino acids. V was pared by 3 bases and J by 0 bases, with 12 bases between. Based on the CDR3 plus reference TRBV7-9 and TRBJ1-5, the full variable domain is DTGVSQNPRHKITKRGQNVTFRCDPISEHNRLYWYRQTLGQGPEFLTYFQNEAQLEKSRLLSDRFSAERPKGSFSTLEIQRTEQGDSAMYLCASSFEGSYSNQPQHFGDGTRLSIL.

The chain carries TRBV6-1 and TRBJ1-1; D unresolved. Trimming shortened V by 3 bases and J by 3 bases, and 2 bases separated the two germline ends. Germline CDR1 reads MNHNS; CDR2 reads SASEGT. This CDR3 has 11 residues. CDR3 sequence: CASSDDTEAFF. The CDR3 DNA reads as TGTGCCAGCAGTGACGACACTGAAGCTTTCTTT.

The chain uses TRBV15 and TRBJ1-2; D is possibly TRBD1 (5 bases). The V end lost 1 base, the J end lost 4 bases, and 13 bases lay between the germline ends. Germline assignment: CDR1 LNHNV and CDR2 YYDKDF (reference sequence). This CDR3 spans 15 amino acids. CDR3 nucleotides: TGTGCCACCAGCAGAGTTAAGGGGTCGGGCTATGGCTACACCTTC. It encodes CATSRVKGSGYGYTF.

This clone turned up a few times. The chain employs TRBV7-8 and TRBJ2-3; a possible D gene is TRBD2 (7 bases). The CDR3 sequence is 20 residues long. Germline values: CDR1 SGHVS, CDR2 FQNEAQ. V was clipped by 5 bases and J by 0 bases, with 27 bases between them. The CDR3 loop is CASSPGDYLRSDSSTDTQYF. In DNA form, the CDR3 reads TGTGCCAGCAGCCCAGGGGACTATCTAAGGAGTGACTCGAGCACAGATACGCAGTATTTT.

The chain uses TRBV6-5 and TRBJ1-3; a possible D gene is TRBD1 (6 bases). The ends were cut back, 10 bases at V and 1 base at J, with 17 bases in the middle. CDR3 length: 15 amino acids. The germline gives CDR1 MNHEY, CDR2 SVGAGI. CDR3 nucleotides: TGTGCCACCAACACCAAGGGGGAGTCTGGAAACACCATATATTTT. Its protein product is CATNTKGESGNTIYF.

V usage is TRBV6-1 and J usage is TRBJ1-5; D call uncertain. The CDR3 has 14 residues. The germline V gene encodes CDR1 MNHNS and CDR2 SASEGT. Trimming cost V 0 bases and J 6 bases, with 9 bases left between them. The CDR3, as DNA: TGTGCCAGCAGTGAAGCGGGCGGGTCTCAGCCCCAGCATTTT. This codes for CASSEAGGSQPQHF.

V usage is TRBV3-1 (or the pseudogene TRBV3-2) and J usage is TRBJ2-5; 9 nucleotides match TRBD1. Germline V gene sequence: CDR1 LGHDT, CDR2 YNNKEL (reference sequence). V shed 5 bases, J shed 5 bases, and the junction held 9 bases outside the gene matches. The CDR3 runs to 15 residues. CDR3 loop: CASSTGGVTQETQYF. The CDR3 DNA reads TGTGCCAGCAGCACAGGGGGCGTAACCCAGGAGACCCAGTACTTC.

The V call is TRBV3-1 (or the pseudogene TRBV3-2), the J call TRBJ2-5; 9 bases align to TRBD1. The CDR3 spans 13 residues. From germline, CDR1 is LGHDT and CDR2 YNNKEL (reference sequence). The V segment lost 5 bases and the J segment 5 bases; nucleotides outside the gene matches: 3. The CDR3 DNA reads as TGTGCCAGCAGCAACAGGGGGCCGGAGACCCAGTACTTC. Translation gives CASSNRGPETQYF.

This clone is a singleton in its sample. This chain's CDR3 is CSVVGNRGGREQYF. As DNA, the CDR3 is TGCAGCGTTGTGGGGAACCGAGGGGGAAGGGAGCAGTACTTC. The rearrangement joins TRBV29-1 to TRBJ2-7; TRBD1 might be the D (6 bases). Germline V gives CDR1 SQVTM, CDR2 ANQGSEA. Trimming removed 4 bases at V and 7 bases at J, with 20 bases between. This CDR3 has 14 amino acids.

The chain carries TRBV2 and TRBJ2-3; 8 bases are a match to TRBD2. This CDR3 contains 15 residues. Germline CDR1 reads SNHLY; CDR2 reads FYNNEI. Trimming removed 6 bases from V and 7 bases from J; junction bases left unmatched: 12. The DNA for the CDR3 is TGTGCCAGCAGGGCCACGGGACTAGGGGAAAATACGCAGTATTTT. Protein: CASRATGLGENTQYF. Combining the CDR3 with reference TRBV2 and TRBJ2-3 gives the whole variable domain EPEVTQTPSHQVTQMGQEVILRCVPISNHLYFYWYRQILGQKVEFLVSFYNNEISEKSEIFDDQFSVERPDGSNFTLKIRSTKLEDSAMYFCASRATGLGENTQYFGPGTRLTVL.

DNA of the CDR3: TGTGCCAGTAGTATTGGGGGGGAGAACACCGGGGAGCTGTTTTTT. This translates into CASSIGGENTGELFF. This rearrangement joins TRBV19 to TRBJ2-2; TRBD2 matches at 7 bases. CDR3 length equals 15 residues. CDR1 and CDR2 from the germline V gene are LNHDA and SQIVND (reference sequence). Losses at the gene ends were 3 bases for V and 1 base for J; bases not matched to a gene: 2.

The chain combines TRBV2 with TRBJ2-7; TRBD1 agrees at 8 bases. The J segment lost 6 bases and the V segment lost 4 bases, leaving 8 bases of the junction unmatched. The CDR3 covers 14 residues. CDR1 and CDR2 (germline): SNHLY, FYNNEI. As DNA, the CDR3 is TGTGCCAGCAGTGGTAACAGGGGGGTTTCCGAGCAGTACTTC. It encodes CASSGNRGVSEQYF.

The sample holds a few counts of this clone. J is TRBJ2-7 and V is TRBV9; 9 bases are shared with TRBD1. CDR3 length equals 16 residues. The germline V gene encodes CDR1 SGDLS and CDR2 YYNGEE. J gave up 5 bases and V 0 bases, and 9 bases lay outside the gene matches. The CDR3 reads CASSVGGGQGYDEQYF. Written as DNA, the CDR3 is TGTGCCAGCAGCGTAGGGGGTGGACAGGGGTATGACGAGCAGTACTTC.

V and J are TRBV25-1 and TRBJ2-3; the match to TRBD1 covers 10 bases. Germline trimming cut 9 bases from V and 5 bases from J; bases unmatched to any gene: 14. This CDR3 region has 16 residues. Germline V gene data show CDR1 as MGHDK and CDR2 as SYGVNS. The CDR3 DNA reads as TGTGCCAGAGAGACATCGAGACAGGGGGCGAGAGATACGCAGTATTTT. The encoded protein is CARETSRQGARDTQYF. Filled out from reference TRBV25-1 and TRBJ2-3, the complete variable domain reads EADIYQTPRYLVIGTGKKITLECSQTMGHDKMYWYQQDPGMELHLIHYSYGVNSTEKGDLSSESTVSRIRTEHFPLTLESARPSHTSQYLCARETSRQGARDTQYFGPGTRLTVL.

Here the CDR3 reads CASSLSSGRETQYF. The DNA of the CDR3 is TGTGCCAGCAGCTTATCCAGCGGCCGAGAGACCCAGTACTTC. The chain combines TRBV11-2 with TRBJ2-5, with a possible D match to TRBD2 (5 bases). CDR1 and CDR2 from the germline V gene are SGHAT and FQNNGV. Trimming pared 2 bases from V and 4 bases from J, leaving 11 bases between. This CDR3 has 14 residues.

The chain couples TRBV11-1 to TRBJ2-7; TRBD1 agrees at 9 bases. This CDR3 region has 15 residues. The junction had 6 bases not matched to a gene; V was cut back by 4 bases and J by 2 bases. Germline V CDR1 and CDR2: SGHAT, FQDESV (reference sequence). The CDR3, as DNA: TGTGCCAGCAGCTCCGTCCGGGACAGGGCCTACGAGCAGTACTTC. It encodes CASSSVRDRAYEQYF.

This clone was counted between two and nine times. The chain combines TRBV7-6 with TRBJ1-2; tentative D call: TRBD1 (6 bases). This CDR3 has 16 amino acids. Per the germline V gene, CDR1 is SGHVS and CDR2 is FNYEAQ. Trimming removed 1 base at V and 4 bases at J, with 16 bases between. CDR3 coding DNA: TGTGCCAGCAGCTTAGACTCAGGGGCTGGGGGCTATGGCTACACCTTC. Protein product: CASSLDSGAGGYGYTF.

The chain recombines TRBV3-1 (or the pseudogene TRBV3-2) with TRBJ2-6; TRBD1 matches at 7 bases. There are 18 residues in the CDR3. J lost 2 bases, V lost 4 bases, and 11 bases had no gene match. In germline, CDR1 is LGHDT, CDR2 YNNKEL (reference sequence). CDR3 amino acids: CASSLRQGGWPGANVLTF. In DNA, the CDR3 is TGTGCCAGCAGCCTAAGACAGGGTGGCTGGCCTGGGGCCAACGTCCTGACTTTC.

This clone was detected only a few times. The rearrangement joins TRBV6-4 to TRBJ2-3; no reliable D call. Trimming left V 0 bases short and J 7 bases short, with 14 bases between. Germline V gives CDR1 MRHNA, CDR2 SNTAGT. The CDR3 length is 15 residues. CDR3 protein: CASSDSSRSLNTQYF. The CDR3 nucleotides read TGTGCCAGCAGTGACTCGTCGAGGTCCCTGAATACGCAGTATTTT.

The gene calls are TRBV7-2 and TRBJ2-5; D is possibly TRBD1 (6 bases). V was trimmed by 2 bases and J by 5 bases, leaving 9 bases between them. Germline V CDR1 and CDR2: SGHTA, FQGNSA. This CDR3 is 13 amino acids long. Written as DNA, the CDR3 is TGTGCCAGCAGCTTAAACAGGGCCGAGACCCAGTACTTC. Its translation is CASSLNRAETQYF.

V is TRBV6-1 and J is TRBJ2-7; D remains ambiguous. The CDR3 spans 12 residues. Trimming pared 2 bases from V and 7 bases from J, leaving 9 bases between. CDR1 is MNHNS and CDR2 is SASEGT in the germline V gene. As DNA, the CDR3 is TGTGCCAGCAGTGAAATAGGCGGAGAGCAGTACTTC. Its translation: CASSEIGGEQYF.